This T cell receptor (beta chain) was retrieved from a study of blood T cell repertoires in COVID-19. Study as a whole: Specimens from acute and convalescent COVID-19 originated in the United States, Italy and Spain. From T cells, B-cell-depleted T cells, or PBMCs came the material, which was cDNA or gDNA.

In the source study's methods: Amplification of reference gene primers provided the estimated nucleated cell counts. Sequenced by immunoSEQ multiplex PCR; TCRdb stores in-frame clones only, minus some. The DNA was the basis for D and trimming; V, J and clone size are from that table. The table has 200,000 to 300,000 clones, 88% seen once; the top ten hold around 0.78%. The receptor's source is a woman under 40 with acute or convalescent COVID-19. Sequencing input: peripheral blood.

CDR3 residues: CASSSRGSETQYF. CDR3 nucleotides: TGTGCCAGCAGCTCCAGGGGGTCGGAGACCCAGTACTTC. The V gene is TRBV13, the J gene TRBJ2-5; TRBD1 matches 7 bases. V was pared by 4 bases and J by 5 bases, with 4 bases of the junction left unmatched. Per germline, CDR1 PRHDT and CDR2 FYEKMQ (reference sequence). This CDR3 is built from 13 residues.